This is a list of T cell receptor beta chains from one sample in a study of blood T cell repertoires in COVID-19. The protocol was immunoSEQ multiplex PCR, while the TCRdb copy is restricted to in-frame clones and leaves out a portion. The sample yields under 250,000 clones, around 80% seen once. Sequenced sample: PBMCs or T cells enriched from blood (not recorded which). The receptors were gathered from a man aged 55 to 69 who had recovered from COVID-19. The CDR3 runs from the conserved cysteine through the conserved F or W. The D gene is left open where the match is weak. Rows give clone size only sometimes, using once, few, many, or a class for an expanded clone.

length: 14
D: .
size: .
J: TRBJ1-1
V: TRBV5-8
CDR3: CASSSTGPSTEAFF
DNA: TGTGCCAGCAGCTCAACAGGGCCCAGCACTGAAGCTTTCTTT

length: 13
D: .
size: .
J: TRBJ1-2
V: TRBV5-1
CDR3: CASSSGSPYGYTF
DNA: TGCGCCAGCAGCTCGGGGAGTCCCTATGGCTACACCTTC

length: 15
D: TRBD2
size: .
J: TRBJ2-1
V: TRBV5-1
CDR3: CASSLGLAGIYEQFF
DNA: TGCGCCAGCAGCTTAGGACTAGCGGGGATCTATGAGCAGTTCTTC

length: 17
D: TRBD2
size: .
J: TRBJ2-3
V: TRBV27
CDR3: CASSLSASGGAVDTQYF
DNA: TGTGCCAGCAGTTTATCTGCTAGCGGGGGGGCGGTGGATACGCAGTATTTT

length: 15
D: .
size: .
J: TRBJ1-3
V: TRBV11-3
CDR3: CASSHTTGTGNTIYF
DNA: TGTGCCAGCAGCCACACCACAGGGACTGGAAACACCATATATTTT

length: 15
D: .
size: .
J: TRBJ1-3
V: TRBV7-2
CDR3: CASTVSRYSGNTIYF
DNA: TGTGCCAGCACCGTTTCGCGGTACTCTGGAAACACCATATATTTT

length: 14
D: TRBD1
size: .
J: TRBJ2-7
V: TRBV7-9
CDR3: CASSLGQSSYEQYF
DNA: TGTGCCAGCAGCTTGGGACAGAGCTCCTACGAGCAGTACTTC

length: 17
D: TRBD1
size: .
J: TRBJ2-2
V: TRBV7-2
CDR3: CASSLRAGTGNTGELFF
DNA: TGTGCCAGCAGCCTTAGGGCCGGGACAGGGAACACCGGGGAGCTGTTTTTT

length: 16
D: .
size: .
J: TRBJ1-4
V: TRBV7-9
CDR3: CASSLGPLATNEKLFF
DNA: TGTGCCAGCAGCTTGGGCCCCCTTGCAACTAATGAAAAACTGTTTTTT

length: 12
D: .
size: .
J: TRBJ1-1
V: TRBV29-1
CDR3: CSVETWNTEAFF
DNA: TGCAGCGTTGAGACTTGGAACACTGAAGCTTTCTTT

length: 12
D: TRBD2
size: .
J: TRBJ2-5
V: TRBV7-8
CDR3: CASSLWGGYQYF
DNA: TGTGCCAGCAGCTTATGGGGAGGGTACCAGTACTTC

length: 17
D: TRBD1
size: .
J: TRBJ1-6
V: TRBV5-1
CDR3: CASSLGGNGQASSPLHF
DNA: TGCGCCAGCAGCTTGGGGGGTAATGGACAGGCCAGCTCACCCCTCCACTTT

length: 16
D: .
size: .
J: TRBJ1-2
V: TRBV19
CDR3: CASSIARQQANYGYTF
DNA: TGTGCCAGTAGTATAGCGAGACAGCAAGCTAACTATGGCTACACCTTC

length: 14
D: .
size: .
J: TRBJ2-2
V: TRBV24-1
CDR3: CATSDRRVTGELFF
DNA: TGTGCCACCAGTGACAGGAGGGTCACCGGGGAGCTGTTTTTT

length: 17
D: .
size: .
J: TRBJ2-2
V: TRBV5-1
CDR3: CASSLEGTRKDTGELFF
DNA: TGCGCCAGCAGCCTGGAGGGGACTCGCAAAGACACCGGGGAGCTGTTTTTT

length: 16
D: TRBD1
size: once
J: TRBJ1-2
V: TRBV24-1
CDR3: CATSDPKSQGVRGYTF
DNA: TGTGCCACCAGTGACCCAAAAAGCCAGGGGGTAAGAGGCTACACCTTC

length: 16
D: TRBD1
size: .
J: TRBJ1-5
V: TRBV20-1
CDR3: CSASRAAGQGNQPQHF
DNA: TGCAGTGCTAGTCGGGCCGCGGGACAGGGCAATCAGCCCCAGCATTTT

length: 15
D: .
size: .
J: TRBJ2-1
V: TRBV7-2
CDR3: CASSFGGVSYNEQFF
DNA: TGTGCCAGCAGCTTTGGGGGCGTCAGCTACAATGAGCAGTTCTTC

length: 15
D: .
size: .
J: TRBJ1-1
V: TRBV30
CDR3: CAWSPRTPTNTEAFF
DNA: TGTGCCTGGAGTCCCCGGACACCGACGAACACTGAAGCTTTCTTT

length: 13
D: .
size: .
J: TRBJ1-1
V: TRBV29-1
CDR3: CSVEPTGNTEAFF
DNA: TGCAGCGTTGAACCCACAGGGAACACTGAAGCTTTCTTT

length: 14
D: .
size: .
J: TRBJ1-5
V: TRBV6-5
CDR3: CASRNPGPNQPQHF
DNA: TGTGCCAGCAGAAACCCCGGTCCCAATCAGCCCCAGCATTTT

length: 14
D: .
size: .
J: TRBJ1-1
V: TRBV5-8
CDR3: CASSLLGGYAEAFF
DNA: TGTGCCAGCAGCTTGCTGGGAGGCTATGCTGAAGCTTTCTTT

length: 14
D: TRBD2
size: .
J: TRBJ2-7
V: TRBV10-1
CDR3: CASIGTSGAYEQYF
DNA: TGCGCCAGCATTGGGACTAGCGGGGCCTACGAGCAGTACTTC

length: 15
D: .
size: .
J: TRBJ2-1
V: TRBV3-1/TRBV3-2
CDR3: CASSHGVSSYNEQFF
DNA: TGTGCCAGCAGCCACGGGGTGAGCTCCTACAATGAGCAGTTCTTC

length: 16
D: TRBD1
size: .
J: TRBJ2-7
V: TRBV10-2
CDR3: CASSEAPDRSSYEQYF
DNA: TGCGCCAGCAGTGAGGCACCGGACAGGAGCTCCTACGAGCAGTACTTC

length: 11
D: .
size: .
J: TRBJ2-1
V: TRBV20-1
CDR3: CSAPNSMLQFF
DNA: TGCAGTGCTCCCAACAGTATGTTGCAGTTCTTC

length: 16
D: TRBD1
size: .
J: TRBJ2-7
V: TRBV7-9
CDR3: CASSDTQQGLSYEQYF
DNA: TGTGCCAGCAGCGATACTCAACAGGGGCTAAGCTACGAGCAGTACTTC

length: 12
D: .
size: .
J: TRBJ1-2
V: TRBV12-3/TRBV12-4
CDR3: CASTIGDYGYTF
DNA: TGTGCCAGCACTATCGGGGACTATGGCTACACCTTC

length: 19
D: .
size: .
J: TRBJ1-5
V: TRBV5-8
CDR3: CASSTADKRMDRGAEPQHF
DNA: TGTGCCAGCAGCACCGCCGATAAACGGATGGACAGAGGGGCAGAGCCCCAGCATTTT

length: 15
D: TRBD1
size: .
J: TRBJ1-3
V: TRBV19
CDR3: CASSIGQASGNTIYF
DNA: TGTGCCAGTAGTATCGGACAGGCCTCTGGAAACACCATATATTTT

length: 16
D: TRBD1
size: .
J: TRBJ1-2
V: TRBV4-1
CDR3: CASSSTGVGTNYGYTF
DNA: TGCGCCAGCAGCTCGACAGGGGTGGGAACTAACTATGGCTACACCTTC

length: 12
D: TRBD1
size: few
J: TRBJ1-1
V: TRBV29-1
CDR3: CSVDRGDTEAFF
DNA: TGCAGCGTTGACAGGGGGGACACTGAAGCTTTCTTT

length: 12
D: .
size: few
J: TRBJ1-4
V: TRBV3-1/TRBV3-2
CDR3: CASSPLNEKLFF
DNA: TGTGCCAGCAGCCCCCTTAATGAAAAACTGTTTTTT

length: 12
D: .
size: .
J: TRBJ1-2
V: TRBV6-2/TRBV6-3
CDR3: CASSQEYYGYTF
DNA: TGTGCCAGCAGTCAAGAGTACTATGGCTACACCTTC

length: 17
D: TRBD1
size: .
J: TRBJ2-2
V: TRBV7-9
CDR3: CASSLSGQGRNTGELFF
DNA: TGTGCCAGCAGCTTATCCGGACAGGGCCGGAACACCGGGGAGCTGTTTTTT

length: 16
D: .
size: .
J: TRBJ1-1
V: TRBV2
CDR3: CASTPRGSDMNTEAFF
DNA: TGTGCCAGCACCCCCAGGGGATCCGACATGAACACTGAAGCTTTCTTT

length: 15
D: .
size: .
J: TRBJ1-2
V: TRBV19
CDR3: CASSTPGVGSDGYTF
DNA: TGTGCCAGTAGTACCCCCGGGGTAGGGAGTGATGGCTACACCTTC

length: 15
D: .
size: .
J: TRBJ1-5
V: TRBV6-5
CDR3: CASSYSGQDNQPQHF
DNA: TGTGCCAGCAGTTACTCGGGTCAGGACAATCAGCCCCAGCATTTT

length: 15
D: .
size: .
J: TRBJ2-2
V: TRBV7-3
CDR3: CASSLIGGGDGELFF
DNA: TGTGCCAGCAGCTTAATTGGGGGCGGAGACGGGGAGCTGTTTTTT

length: 14
D: .
size: once
J: TRBJ2-7
V: TRBV19
CDR3: CASSKLSQGSEQYF
DNA: TGTGCCAGTAGTAAATTAAGCCAGGGAAGCGAGCAGTACTTC

length: 16
D: .
size: few
J: TRBJ2-6
V: TRBV18
CDR3: CASSQQQGTGANVLTF
DNA: TGTGCCAGCTCTCAGCAACAGGGAACTGGGGCCAACGTCCTGACTTTC

length: 14
D: TRBD1
size: few
J: TRBJ1-6
V: TRBV12-5
CDR3: CASGTDRARSPLHF
DNA: TGTGCTAGTGGGACCGACAGGGCCAGATCACCCCTCCACTTT

length: 16
D: TRBD2
size: .
J: TRBJ2-5
V: TRBV3-1/TRBV3-2
CDR3: CASSSRLADSQETQYF
DNA: TGTGCCAGCAGCTCTCGACTAGCGGACTCCCAAGAGACCCAGTACTTC

length: 15
D: TRBD1
size: .
J: TRBJ2-7
V: TRBV11-2
CDR3: CASSPSGGLLYEQYF
DNA: TGTGCCAGCAGCCCCTCAGGGGGTCTCCTCTACGAGCAGTACTTC

length: 12
D: .
size: .
J: TRBJ1-2
V: TRBV7-8
CDR3: CASSLDGYGYTF
DNA: TGTGCCAGCAGCTTAGACGGGTATGGCTACACCTTC

length: 13
D: TRBD1
size: .
J: TRBJ1-1
V: TRBV7-2
CDR3: CASSPERTGEAFF
DNA: TGTGCCAGCAGCCCAGAAAGGACAGGTGAAGCTTTCTTT

length: 16
D: .
size: .
J: TRBJ2-3
V: TRBV9
CDR3: CASSVDRPTSTDTQYF
DNA: TGTGCCAGCAGCGTCGACAGGCCCACTAGCACAGATACGCAGTATTTT

length: 13
D: TRBD1
size: .
J: TRBJ1-2
V: TRBV4-2
CDR3: CASSRGQGGGYTF
DNA: TGTGCCAGCAGCCGTGGACAGGGGGGAGGCTACACCTTC